One and the same sample provided the 4 T cell receptor beta chains below, sequenced in a study of T cells in Graves' hyperthyroidism and ophthalmopathy (dated by TCRdb to between 2018 and 2021). The library was obtained by multiplex PCR. The reads were generated on an Illumina HiSeq 2000. The TCR beta CDR3 regions were amplified from the RNA transcripts. For the first round of RT-PCR on the TCR CDR3, the HTBI primer set was used together with the Qiagen OneStep RT-PCR kit. TCRdb itself trimmed the public reads at Q25 with fastp, ran MiXCR and retained productive beta chains. Each CDR3 protein appears once, grouped with its most common genes and DNA. This sample holds about 610,000 distinct CDR3 sequences; about 43% were observed only once. The ten largest account for approximately 8.4% of the sample. The sequenced sample consisted of peripheral blood or thyroid tissue (not recorded which). These receptors were collected from a woman aged 18 to 35 with Graves' hyperthyroidism.

The J gene is TRBJ2-2, the V gene TRBV2, with 11 bases that match TRBD2. The DNA end is more similar to TRBJ2-3, so the J call may be wrong. The CDR3 covers 17 residues. CDR1 SNHLY and CDR2 FYNNEI come from the germline V gene. Here the CDR3 reads CASSIPGLAGGTDTQYF. The CDR3 DNA is TGTGCCAGCAGTATACCCGGACTAGCGGGCGGCACAGATACGCAGTATTTT.

At least ten counts were recorded for this clonotype. This chain uses TRBV18 with TRBJ1-2, with 7 positions matching TRBD1. CDR3 size: 13 residues. Germline CDR1 and CDR2: KGHSH and LQKENI. With V trimmed by 3 bases and J by 6 bases, 4 bases remained unmatched. The CDR3 nucleotides are TGTGCCAGCTCACCGGACAGGTGGGATGGCTACACCTTC. This gives the protein CASSPDRWDGYTF.

This clonotype was seen at least ten times. The V and J genes are TRBV7-2 and TRBJ2-7; D not resolved. The CDR3 loop spans 15 amino acids. V was trimmed by 5 bases and J by 0 bases, leaving 14 bases between them. The germline CDR1 and CDR2 sequences are SGHTA and FQGNSA. As DNA, the CDR3 is TGTGCCAGCAGCCCACTCGCGATTAACTCCTACGAGCAGTACTTC. It is translated as CASSPLAINSYEQYF.

The rearrangement joins TRBV13 to TRBJ1-4, with TRBD1 matching 11 bases. The germline CDR1 and CDR2 sequences are PRHDT and FYEKMQ (reference sequence). This CDR3 region has 16 residues. Germline trimming cut 5 bases from V and 2 bases from J; bases unmatched to any gene: 4. DNA for the CDR3: TGTGCCAGCAGCGGCCGGGACAGGGGGACTAATGAAAAACTGTTTTTT. The encoded protein is CASSGRDRGTNEKLFF.